This record looks at one T cell receptor (beta chain) sequence and its context. The cohort comprised adults aged about 18 to 89 years residing in around 25 US areas. Germline V lookup: CDR1 MGHRA, CDR2 YSYEKL. This CDR3 comprises 15 residues. The J segment lost 3 bases and the V segment lost 4 bases, leaving 6 bases of the junction unmatched. Original handling: Amplification of reference gene primers was used by the study to estimate nucleated cell counts. TCRdb's copy holds only in-frame clones and misses some; the assay was immunoSEQ multiplex PCR. The V and J calls and clone size are taken from that table; D and trimming were inferred from the DNA. The data hold about 290,000 clones, with 89% observed a single time. This specimen belongs to a study of blood T cell repertoires in COVID-19. Study-level background: Nucleic acid was either cDNA or gDNA, and it came from T cells, B-cell-depleted T cells, or PBMCs.

The rearrangement links TRBV4-1 to TRBJ1-1; 9 bases agree with TRBD1. This receptor was identified in a woman in her 40s who had recovered from COVID-19. The sequenced sample was PBMCs or T cells enriched from blood (not recorded which). The CDR3 sequence is CASSLGGQGHTEAFF. The DNA of the CDR3 is TGCGCCAGCAGCCTGGGCGGACAGGGGCACACTGAAGCTTTCTTT.